Following are 15 T cell receptor beta chains from one sample sequenced in a study of blood T cells in healthy people across ages. Combining a sample-barcoded 5' primer with a J-beta primer mix, a second PCR ran for roughly 7 to 12 cycles. Using its own MiXCR run on the 5' RACE reads, TCRdb lists one record per CDR3 protein. The data hold 650,000 to 950,000 distinct CDR3 sequences, with approximately 48% observed a single time. The sample taken for sequencing was blood. These TCRs come from a man aged 60-69 years in good health.

CDR3 amino acids: CASSEFGRETQYF. Written as DNA, the CDR3 is TGTGCCAGCAGTGAATTCGGTCGGGAGACCCAGTACTTC. The chain joins TRBV25-1 to TRBJ2-4, with no clear D. The last part of the DNA fits TRBJ2-5 better; the J call may be wrong. CDR3 length: 13 amino acids. Germline V lookup: CDR1 MGHDK, CDR2 SYGVNS.

This clonotype appeared a few times. The chain joins TRBV12-3 or TRBV12-4 to TRBJ1-1; possible D gene TRBD1, 6 bases. With 7 bases removed from V and 3 bases from J, the gap between germline ends came to 15 bases. The CDR3 covers 14 residues. The CDR3: CASTHRQVDTEAFF. The CDR3 DNA sequence: TGTGCCAGCACCCACAGACAGGTAGACACTGAAGCTTTCTTT.

This chain joins TRBV20-1 and TRBJ2-1; D might be TRBD1 (6 bases). CDR3 size: 14 residues. Trimming stripped 3 bases from V and 9 bases from J, with 18 bases between. CDR1 DFQATT and CDR2 SNEGSKA come from the germline V gene (reference sequence). The CDR3 coding sequence is TGCAGTGCTAGGGCTAGCCAGGGGATTGGTGAGCAGTTCTTC. Translating it yields CSARASQGIGEQFF.

This clonotype was detected once. V gene TRBV3-1 combines with J gene TRBJ1-4; 7 nucleotides align to TRBD1. Germline CDR1 LGHDT, CDR2 YNNKEL (reference sequence). The trim removed 2 bases at V and 5 bases at J, leaving 2 bases unmatched. The CDR3 covers 14 residues. CDR3 region: CASSQPGGNEKLFF. In DNA form, the CDR3 reads TGTGCCAGCAGCCAACCAGGGGGGAATGAAAAACTGTTTTTT. Based on the CDR3 plus reference TRBV3-1 and TRBJ1-4, the full variable domain is DTAVSQTPKYLVTQMGNDKSIKCEQNLGHDTMYWYKQDSKKFLKIMFSYNNKELIINETVPNRFSPKSPDKAHLNLHINSLELGDSAVYFCASSQPGGNEKLFFGSGTQLSVL.

This clonotype has a count of ten or more. This chain joins TRBV3-1 and TRBJ2-3, with 10 bases lining up with TRBD1. The ends lost 4 bases at V and 3 bases at J; junction bases unmatched: 7. Germline V gene data show CDR1 as LGHDT and CDR2 as YNNKEL (reference sequence). The CDR3 has 16 residues. The CDR3 reads CASSPDRGHWTDTQYF. The CDR3 region has the DNA TGTGCCAGCAGCCCAGACAGGGGGCATTGGACAGATACGCAGTATTTT.

The V gene is TRBV12-3 or TRBV12-4, the J gene TRBJ2-1, with a possible D match to TRBD1 (5 bases). The CDR3 consists of 15 residues. The ends were cut back, 5 bases at V and 5 bases at J, with 16 bases in the middle. The CDR3 is CASSPQVRKHNEQFF. CDR3 DNA: TGTGCCAGCAGTCCACAGGTCCGGAAACACAATGAGCAGTTCTTC.

This chain links TRBV4-3 with TRBJ1-2; 9 bases are a match to TRBD1. Germline CDR1 and CDR2: LGHNA and YSLEER. After removal of 3 bases from V and 8 bases from J, the junction contained 7 bases not matched to a gene. The CDR3 consists of 14 residues. CDR3 sequence: CASSHEQGAGGYTF. The CDR3 DNA sequence: TGCGCCAGCAGCCACGAACAGGGGGCGGGAGGCTACACCTTC.

This chain uses TRBV14 with TRBJ2-7, with TRBD1 matching 9 bases. CDR3 length: 16 amino acids. The trim removed 1 base at V and 3 bases at J, leaving 7 bases unmatched. Germline V lookup: CDR1 SGHDN, CDR2 FVKESK. CDR3 region: CASSQGGGQGVYEQYF. The CDR3, as DNA: TGTGCCAGCAGCCAAGGAGGGGGACAGGGAGTCTACGAGCAGTACTTC.

This clonotype came up a few times. The chain carries TRBV7-2 and TRBJ2-5; 15 positions match TRBD2. The germline gives CDR1 SGHTA, CDR2 FQGNSA. The V segment lost 1 base and the J segment 5 bases; nucleotides outside the gene matches: 5. The length of the CDR3 is 17 residues. DNA for the CDR3: TGTGCCAGCAGCTTAGGAGGACTAGCGGGGGGGTTGGAGACCCAGTACTTC. Translation: CASSLGGLAGGLETQYF.

This clonotype has ten or more counts. The V and J genes are TRBV29-1 and TRBJ2-1; possibly TRBD1 or TRBD2 for D (7 bases each). Germline lookup yields CDR1 SQVTM and CDR2 ANQGSEA. The CDR3 contains 15 residues. V lost 0 bases to trimming and J lost 4 bases, with 13 bases between them. CDR3: CSVEDSRGGYNEQFF. CDR3 DNA: TGCAGCGTTGAAGATAGCAGGGGGGGATACAATGAGCAGTTCTTC.

This clonotype was seen more than once but under ten times. The V call is TRBV9, the J call TRBJ2-3, with D possibly matching TRBD1 (6 bases). The CDR3 consists of 15 residues. Germline V gene data show CDR1 as SGDLS and CDR2 as YYNGEE. V shed 3 bases and J shed 0 bases, with 11 bases lying between them. CDR3 bases: TGTGCCAGCAGCGATTTACAGGGAAGCACAGATACGCAGTATTTT. As protein: CASSDLQGSTDTQYF. Supplemented by reference TRBV9 and TRBJ2-3, the full variable domain reads DSGVTQTPKHLITATGQRVTLRCSPRSGDLSVYWYQQSLDQGLQFLIQYYNGEERAKGNILERFSAQQFPDLHSELNLSSLELGDSALYFCASSDLQGSTDTQYFGPGTRLTVL.

The chain recombines TRBV6-5 with TRBJ1-6; 7 bases map to TRBD1. V was clipped by 0 bases and J by 7 bases; unmatched bases: 9. The CDR3 covers 17 residues. Germline CDR1 MNHEY, CDR2 SVGAGI. The CDR3 sequence: CASSYSAGSGGNSPLHF. CDR3 DNA: TGTGCCAGCAGTTACTCAGCGGGGTCAGGGGGAAATTCACCCCTCCACTTT.

This clonotype occurred a few times. The V gene is TRBV20-1, the J gene TRBJ2-6; D not certain. The CDR3 sequence is 12 residues long. CDR1 and CDR2 from the germline V gene are DFQATT and SNEGSKA (reference sequence). The V end lost 3 bases, the J end lost 4 bases, and 4 bases lay between the germline ends. In nucleotides, the CDR3 is TGCAGTGCTAGTTCGGGGGCCAACGTCCTGACTTTC. It encodes CSASSGANVLTF.

The chain couples TRBV3-1 to TRBJ1-5, with unresolved D. The CDR3 loop spans 14 amino acids. Trimming pared 4 bases from V and 7 bases from J, leaving 14 bases between. Germline V gene data show CDR1 as LGHDT and CDR2 as YNNKEL (reference sequence). The CDR3 sequence is CASSPDLAGQPQHF. For the CDR3, the DNA is TGTGCCAGCAGCCCGGATCTGGCGGGCCAGCCCCAGCATTTT.

The sample holds a few counts of this clonotype. V and J are TRBV5-1 and TRBJ2-2, with D uncertain. Germline assignment: CDR1 SGHRS and CDR2 YFSETQ. The CDR3 is 13 residues long. The V end was cut by 4 bases, the J end by 7 bases, with 11 bases between. The CDR3 protein is CASSQEVGGELFF. The CDR3, as DNA: TGCGCCAGCAGCCAGGAAGTGGGCGGGGAGCTGTTTTTT.